These 32 T cell receptor beta chains share one sample of origin, sequenced in a study of cytomegalovirus exposure and HLA in healthy donors. The PCR made use of 60 Vbeta and 13 Jbeta primers. Libraries were prepared by immunoSEQ multiplex PCR; TCRdb keeps only in-frame clonotypes and omits some of them. In the table there are roughly 140,000 clones, roughly 76% of which are singletons. The material sequenced was PBMCs. These TCRs come from a human donor in good health.

V usage is TRBV6-5 and J usage is TRBJ2-7; 9 nucleotides match TRBD2. The J segment lost 6 bases and the V segment lost 2 bases, leaving 8 bases of the junction unmatched. This CDR3 has 15 residues. CDR1 is MNHEY and CDR2 is SVGAGI in the germline V gene. Here the CDR3 reads CASSYGLAGIREQYF. The CDR3 DNA reads TGTGCCAGCAGTTACGGGCTAGCGGGAATCCGCGAGCAGTACTTC.

This chain connects TRBV28 to TRBJ1-1; D perhaps matches TRBD1 (5 bases). Deletions cut 5 bases from V and 1 base from J, with 14 bases between. From germline, CDR1 is MDHEN and CDR2 SYDVKM. CDR3 length equals 15 residues. CDR3 region: CASSPRTPGNTEAFF. CDR3 nucleotides: TGTGCCAGCAGTCCCCGGACACCGGGGAACACTGAAGCTTTCTTT.

This chain uses TRBV6-1 with TRBJ1-1, with a weak D call TRBD1 (5 bases). CDR1 is MNHNS, CDR2 SASEGT, per germline. The V end was cut by 2 bases, the J end by 11 bases, with 15 bases between. The CDR3 runs 13 residues. Here the CDR3 reads CASSERQPYGAFF. CDR3 bases: TGTGCCAGCAGTGAACGACAGCCTTATGGGGCTTTCTTT.

The chain carries TRBV28 and TRBJ1-5, with 7 bases lining up with TRBD1. Germline V gene sequence: CDR1 MDHEN, CDR2 SYDVKM. J gave up 0 bases and V 7 bases, and 3 bases lay outside the gene matches. This CDR3 spans 14 amino acids. This CDR3 reads CASMTGPSNQPQHF. DNA for the CDR3: TGTGCCAGCATGACAGGGCCTAGCAATCAGCCCCAGCATTTT.

J is TRBJ1-4 and V is TRBV5-5, with D maybe TRBD1 (5 bases). The germline V gene encodes CDR1 SGHKS and CDR2 YYEKEE (reference sequence). V was clipped by 0 bases and J by 5 bases, with 11 bases between them. The CDR3 runs 15 residues. The chain's CDR3 is CASSLATGGNEKLFF. As DNA, the CDR3 is TGTGCCAGCAGCTTGGCCACGGGGGGAAATGAAAAACTGTTTTTT.

This chain links TRBV30 with TRBJ2-7; 9 bases match TRBD2. This CDR3 is 17 amino acids long. J gave up 0 bases and V 3 bases, and 12 bases lay outside the gene matches. CDR1 and CDR2 from the germline V gene are GTSNPN and SVGIG (reference sequence). CDR3 region: CAWRGGRLADSSYEQYF. For the CDR3, the DNA is TGTGCCTGGAGGGGAGGAAGACTAGCGGATAGCTCCTACGAGCAGTACTTC.

The rearrangement links TRBV5-1 to TRBJ1-5; possibly TRBD1 for D (6 bases). The germline V and J ends were trimmed by 4 bases and 4 bases, with 15 bases remaining between them. This CDR3 is 15 amino acids long. The germline gives CDR1 SGHRS, CDR2 YFSETQ. CDR3 bases: TGCGCCAGCAGCATCGGGACAAACCATAATCAGCCCCAGCATTTT. Protein sequence: CASSIGTNHNQPQHF.

V and J are TRBV5-1 and TRBJ2-6; the D gene is possibly TRBD2 (5 bases). This CDR3 region has 14 residues. Per the germline V gene, CDR1 is SGHRS and CDR2 is YFSETQ. Trimming stripped 0 bases from V and 4 bases from J, with 5 bases between. The CDR3 nucleotides are TGCGCCAGCAGCTTGGGGAGGGGGGCCAACGTCCTGACTTTC. It yields the protein CASSLGRGANVLTF.

The chain links TRBV7-3 to TRBJ2-7, with D perhaps matching TRBD2 (6 bases). CDR1 and CDR2 from the germline V gene are SGHTA and FQGTGA. Between the trimmed V and J ends, which lost 7 bases and 4 bases, there was a span of 8 bases. This CDR3 comprises 11 residues. Here the CDR3 reads CASTGGYEQYF. The CDR3 DNA follows: TGTGCCAGCACCGGGGGTTACGAGCAGTACTTC.

The chain employs TRBV6-5 and TRBJ2-7; D remains ambiguous. V lost 0 bases and J lost 3, with 6 bases in between. Germline V gene lookup returns CDR1 MNHEY and CDR2 SVGAGI. This CDR3 has 13 amino acids. DNA of the CDR3: TGTGCCAGCAGTTACTCGTTTCACTACGAGCAGTACTTC. This sequence encodes CASSYSFHYEQYF.

The V call is TRBV6-5, the J call TRBJ1-2; 8 bases match TRBD1. There are 12 residues in the CDR3. Trimming took 6 bases from V and 6 from J; bases not matched to a gene: 3. Germline lookup yields CDR1 MNHEY and CDR2 SVGAGI. This CDR3 reads CASSRGPDGYTF. The CDR3, as DNA: TGTGCCAGCAGCAGGGGGCCGGATGGCTACACCTTC.

The chain recombines TRBV5-6 with TRBJ2-5; TRBD1 matches at 7 bases. Germline loops: CDR1 SGHDT, CDR2 YYEEEE. The CDR3 has 15 amino acids. After removal of 1 base from V and 3 bases from J, the junction contained 6 bases not matched to a gene. CDR3 DNA: TGTGCCAGCAGCTTGCCCGGACAGGTGAAAGAGACCCAGTACTTC. This sequence encodes CASSLPGQVKETQYF.

The chain uses TRBV25-1 and TRBJ1-1; 7 bases line up with TRBD1. There are 17 residues in the CDR3. The germline CDR1 and CDR2 sequences are MGHDK and SYGVNS. V shed 1 base, J shed 6 bases, and the junction held 14 bases outside the gene matches. CDR3 in amino acids: CASSESRNYRGWAEAFF. For the CDR3, the DNA is TGTGCCAGCAGTGAATCCCGAAACTACAGGGGATGGGCTGAAGCTTTCTTT.

Only a few counts were recorded for this clone. The chain joins TRBV6-1 to TRBJ1-4; the match to TRBD1 covers 7 bases. CDR3 length: 15 amino acids. Per the germline V gene, CDR1 is MNHNS and CDR2 is SASEGT. Trimming cost V 2 bases and J 6 bases; bases outside gene matches: 6. The CDR3 sequence is CASSEWAGGDEKLFF. The CDR3 nucleotides are TGTGCCAGCAGTGAATGGGCAGGGGGAGATGAAAAACTGTTTTTT.

This clone was observed a handful of times. This rearrangement joins TRBV28 to TRBJ2-1; 11 bases align to TRBD1. The V segment lost 8 bases and the J segment 7 bases; nucleotides outside the gene matches: 4. Germline V gene lookup returns CDR1 MDHEN and CDR2 SYDVKM. The CDR3 is 13 amino acids. CDR3 amino acids: CASWDRGLNEQFF. The CDR3 DNA reads as TGTGCCAGCTGGGACAGGGGGTTGAATGAGCAGTTCTTC.

The CDR3 nucleotides read TGCGCCAGTCGGACGGACAGGGGGTCGGACGAGCAGTACTTC. Encoded protein: CASRTDRGSDEQYF. The chain combines TRBV5-1 with TRBJ2-7, with 10 bases lining up with TRBD1. With 8 bases clipped from V and 5 bases from J, the junction kept 10 bases outside the gene matches. Germline V gene sequence: CDR1 SGHRS, CDR2 YFSETQ. The CDR3 spans 14 residues.

This clone was seen a handful of times. The V and J genes are TRBV7-9 and TRBJ1-4; TRBD1 matches 9 bases. Unmatched junction bases numbered 4, after V lost 3 bases and J lost 8 bases. The CDR3 is 14 amino acids. Germline assignment: CDR1 SEHNR and CDR2 FQNEAQ (reference sequence). CDR3: CASSLGQGREKLFF. CDR3 coding DNA: TGTGCCAGCAGCTTGGGACAGGGCCGCGAAAAACTGTTTTTT.

The rearrangement links TRBV11-2 to TRBJ2-1; 11 positions agree with TRBD2. The V gene end was trimmed by 5 bases and the J gene end by 3 bases; junction bases not matched to a gene: 3. The germline V gene has CDR1 SGHAT and CDR2 FQNNGV. The CDR3 loop spans 15 amino acids. CDR3 in amino acids: CASSTSGRIYNEQFF. CDR3 DNA: TGTGCCAGCAGCACTAGCGGGAGAATCTACAATGAGCAGTTCTTC.

This clone was found a few times. The CDR3 loop is CASSYSIISSYNEQFF. CDR3 DNA: TGTGCCAGCAGTTACTCGATAATCAGCTCCTACAATGAGCAGTTCTTC. The chain carries TRBV6-5 and TRBJ2-1; D unresolved. The germline V gene encodes CDR1 MNHEY and CDR2 SVGAGI. V was clipped by 0 bases and J by 0 bases, with 9 bases between them. The CDR3 spans 16 residues.

This chain links TRBV6-1 with TRBJ2-2; 9 bases are a match to TRBD1. This CDR3 has 15 residues. CDR1 is MNHNS and CDR2 is SASEGT in the germline V gene. Trimming at V came to 10 bases and at J to 1 base, leaving 7 bases not matched to a gene. The CDR3 protein is CATIGTGLNTGELFF. In DNA form, the CDR3 reads TGTGCCACCATAGGGACAGGGTTGAACACCGGGGAGCTGTTTTTT.

The chain combines TRBV28 with TRBJ2-1; TRBD1 agrees at 8 bases. The CDR3 totals 16 residues. J lost 8 bases, V lost 4 bases, and 13 bases had no gene match. CDR1 and CDR2 (germline): MDHEN, SYDVKM. CDR3 sequence reads: CASSSIRDRFLDEQFF. The CDR3 nucleotides are TGTGCCAGCAGTTCAATCCGGGACAGGTTTTTAGATGAGCAGTTCTTC.

The chain links TRBV10-3 to TRBJ1-2; D unresolved. CDR3 size: 13 residues. CDR1 is ENHRY and CDR2 is SYGVKD in the germline V gene. V was cut by 5 bases and J by 4 bases, with 11 bases left in between. CDR3 residues: CAISPSDIYGYTF. The CDR3, as DNA: TGTGCCATCAGTCCATCAGACATCTATGGCTACACCTTC.

The chain couples TRBV6-5 to TRBJ1-3; TRBD1 matches at 9 bases. The CDR3 runs 15 residues. J gave up 4 bases and V 6 bases, and 7 bases lay outside the gene matches. CDR1 is MNHEY and CDR2 is SVGAGI in the germline V gene. CDR3 sequence (DNA): TGTGCCAGCAGCTGGGACAGGGAGGCAGGAAACACCATATATTTT. It specifies CASSWDREAGNTIYF.

V and J are TRBV5-1 and TRBJ1-2; TRBD1 matches at 10 bases. The CDR3 runs 13 residues. V shed 0 bases and J 8 bases; nucleotides not matched to a gene: 1. CDR1 and CDR2 from the germline V gene are SGHRS and YFSETQ. CDR3 sequence: CASSLGDRGGYTF. As DNA, the CDR3 is TGCGCCAGCAGCTTGGGGGACAGGGGCGGCTACACCTTC.

V usage is TRBV29-1 and J usage is TRBJ1-1; 7 nucleotides match TRBD1. V gave up 6 bases and J gave up 4 bases; unmatched junction bases: 5. The CDR3 consists of 12 residues. Germline assignment: CDR1 SQVTM and CDR2 ANQGSEA. The CDR3 bases are TGCAGCGTGACACGACAGGGCACTGAAGCTTTCTTT. Protein sequence: CSVTRQGTEAFF. Together with reference TRBV29-1 and TRBJ1-1, the CDR3 gives the full variable domain: SAVISQKPSRDICQRGTSLTIQCQVDSQVTMMFWYRQQPGQSLTLIATANQGSEATYESGFVIDKFPISRPNLTFSTLTVSNMSPEDSSIYLCSVTRQGTEAFFGQGTRLTVV.

The CDR3 sequence is CASRGTGRNSPLHF. The CDR3 DNA reads TGCGCCAGCAGGGGGACAGGGCGGAATTCACCCCTCCACTTT. This chain joins TRBV10-2 and TRBJ1-6, with TRBD1 matching 9 bases. The CDR3 length is 14 residues. Germline V gene data show CDR1 as WSHSY and CDR2 as SAAADI. V shed 6 bases, J shed 7 bases, and the junction held 4 bases outside the gene matches.

This clone was seen a handful of times. The chain joins TRBV5-4 to TRBJ2-1, with D possibly TRBD2 on 6 matching bases. In germline, CDR1 is SGHNT, CDR2 YYREEE (reference sequence). The CDR3 length is 15 residues. Trimming took 4 bases from V and 5 from J, leaving 16 bases between them. The CDR3, as DNA: TGTGCCAGCAGCAAAGACGGACTACCAGACAATGAGCAGTTCTTC. Translated, it gives CASSKDGLPDNEQFF.

This chain connects TRBV5-1 to TRBJ2-6; TRBD1 matches at 7 bases. Trimming at V came to 1 base and at J to 0 bases, leaving 1 base not matched to a gene. CDR1 and CDR2 (germline): SGHRS, YFSETQ. The CDR3 loop spans 16 amino acids. The CDR3 nucleotides are TGCGCCAGCAGCTTGCGACAGGGCTCTGGGGCCAACGTCCTGACTTTC. Its protein product is CASSLRQGSGANVLTF.

The chain combines TRBV28 with TRBJ2-7; D is unclear. The CDR3 is made up of 13 amino acids. V lost 5 bases to trimming and J lost 2 bases, with 10 bases between them. From germline, CDR1 is MDHEN and CDR2 SYDVKM. The CDR3 loop is CASSVLGTYEQYF. The CDR3 DNA reads as TGTGCCAGCAGTGTCTTGGGCACCTACGAGCAGTACTTC. Full variable domain (missing parts from reference TRBV28 and TRBJ2-7): DVKVTQSSRYLVKRTGEKVFLECVQDMDHENMFWYRQDPGLGLRLIYFSYDVKMKEKGDIPEGYSVSREKKERFSLILESASTNQTSMYLCASSVLGTYEQYFGPGTRLTVT.

The chain couples TRBV4-1 to TRBJ2-3, with 10 bases that match TRBD1. The germline gives CDR1 MGHRA, CDR2 YSYEKL. J gave up 3 bases and V 0 bases, and 15 bases lay outside the gene matches. This CDR3 region has 20 residues. DNA of the CDR3: TGCGCCAGCAGCCAAGATAGGGGGACAGGGGCGCTAGCATTGACAGATACGCAGTATTTT. As protein: CASSQDRGTGALALTDTQYF.

This clone has a handful of counts. The gene calls are TRBV4-1 and TRBJ2-1; weak D call: TRBD2 (7 bases). The germline gives CDR1 MGHRA, CDR2 YSYEKL. With 6 bases removed from V and 10 bases from J, the gap between germline ends came to 10 bases. This CDR3 has 11 residues. This CDR3 reads CASSPGGEQFF. In DNA form, the CDR3 reads TGCGCCAGCAGTCCGGGGGGCGAGCAGTTCTTC.

The chain couples TRBV18 to TRBJ1-1, with D perhaps TRBD1 (6 bases). The CDR3 contains 15 residues. The germline CDR1 and CDR2 sequences are KGHSH and LQKENI. The ends were cut back, 6 bases at V and 1 base at J, with 15 bases in the middle. CDR3 in DNA: TGTGCCAGCTCCCCGGCGACAGGCCGGAACACTGAAGCTTTCTTT. It encodes CASSPATGRNTEAFF.